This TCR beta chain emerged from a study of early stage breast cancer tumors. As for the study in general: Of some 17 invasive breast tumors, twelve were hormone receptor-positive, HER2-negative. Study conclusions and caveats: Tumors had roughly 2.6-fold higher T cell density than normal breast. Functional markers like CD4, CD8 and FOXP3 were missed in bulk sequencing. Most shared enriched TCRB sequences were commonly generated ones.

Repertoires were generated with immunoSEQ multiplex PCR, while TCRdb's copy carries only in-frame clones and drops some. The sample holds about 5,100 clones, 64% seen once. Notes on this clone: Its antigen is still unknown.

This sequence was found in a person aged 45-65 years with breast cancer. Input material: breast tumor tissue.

CDR3 coding DNA: TGTGCCAGCATCCCCCCCGGGCTCCGAACTCTTAGCACAGATACGCAGTATTTT. This encodes CASIPPGLRTLSTDTQYF. This sequence joins TRBV11-3 and TRBJ2-3; D is ambiguous. The V and J ends lost 7 bases and 0 bases respectively, with 23 bases between them. Germline CDR1 and CDR2: SGHNT and YENEEA. The CDR3 totals 18 residues.